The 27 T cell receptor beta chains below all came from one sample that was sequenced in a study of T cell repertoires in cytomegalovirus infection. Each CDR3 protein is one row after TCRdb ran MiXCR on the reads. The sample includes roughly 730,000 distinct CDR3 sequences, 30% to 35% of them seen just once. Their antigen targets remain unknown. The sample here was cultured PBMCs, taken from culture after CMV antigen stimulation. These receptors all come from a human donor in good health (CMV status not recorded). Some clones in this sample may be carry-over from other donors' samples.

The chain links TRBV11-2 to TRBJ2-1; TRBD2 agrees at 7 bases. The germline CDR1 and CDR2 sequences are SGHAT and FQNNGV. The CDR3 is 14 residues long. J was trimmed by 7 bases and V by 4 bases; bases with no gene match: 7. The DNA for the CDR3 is TGTGCCAGCAGCTCGGCTAGCGGTAGTAATGAGCAGTTCTTC. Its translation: CASSSASGSNEQFF.

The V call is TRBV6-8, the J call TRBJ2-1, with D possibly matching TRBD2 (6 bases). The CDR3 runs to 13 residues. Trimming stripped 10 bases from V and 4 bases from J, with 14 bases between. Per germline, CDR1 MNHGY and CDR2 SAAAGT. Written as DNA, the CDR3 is TGTGCCATTTGGGACTCCCTATACAATGAGCAGTTCTTC. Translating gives CAIWDSLYNEQFF.

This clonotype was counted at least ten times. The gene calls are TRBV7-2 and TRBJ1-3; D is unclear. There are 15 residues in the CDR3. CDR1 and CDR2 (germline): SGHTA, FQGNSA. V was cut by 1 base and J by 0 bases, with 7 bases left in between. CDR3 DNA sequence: TGTGCCAGCAGCTTAGACACTCTCTCTGGAAACACCATATATTTT. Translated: CASSLDTLSGNTIYF.

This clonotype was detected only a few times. CDR3: CSAAGTSVNTQYF. The CDR3 DNA sequence: TGCAGCGCCGCCGGGACTAGCGTAAATACGCAGTATTTT. The chain links TRBV29-1 to TRBJ2-3; 10 bases are a match to TRBD2. Looked up from germline, CDR1 is SQVTM and CDR2 is ANQGSEA. The CDR3 covers 13 residues. Trimming at V came to 7 bases and at J to 7 bases, leaving 8 bases not matched to a gene.

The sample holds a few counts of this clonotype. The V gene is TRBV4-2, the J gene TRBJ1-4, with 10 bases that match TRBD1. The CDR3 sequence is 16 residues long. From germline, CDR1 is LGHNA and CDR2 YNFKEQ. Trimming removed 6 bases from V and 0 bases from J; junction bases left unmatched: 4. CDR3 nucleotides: TGTGCCAGCAGTCTCGACAGGGGGCCAACTAATGAAAAACTGTTTTTT. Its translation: CASSLDRGPTNEKLFF.

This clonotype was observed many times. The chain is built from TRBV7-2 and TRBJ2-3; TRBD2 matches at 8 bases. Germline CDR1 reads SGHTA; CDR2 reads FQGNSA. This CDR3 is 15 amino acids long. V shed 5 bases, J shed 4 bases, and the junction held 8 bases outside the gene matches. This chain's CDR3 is CASSNPGTRSDTQYF. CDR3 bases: TGTGCCAGCAGCAATCCCGGGACTAGATCAGATACGCAGTATTTT.

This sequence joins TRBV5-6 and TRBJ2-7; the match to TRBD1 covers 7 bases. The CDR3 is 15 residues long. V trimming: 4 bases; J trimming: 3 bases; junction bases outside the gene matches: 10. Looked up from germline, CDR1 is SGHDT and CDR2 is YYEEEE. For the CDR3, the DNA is TGTGCCAGCAGCCCTCCCCCCGGACAGGACTACGAGCAGTACTTC. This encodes CASSPPPGQDYEQYF. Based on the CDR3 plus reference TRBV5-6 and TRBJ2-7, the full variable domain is DAGVTQSPTHLIKTRGQQVTLRCSPKSGHDTVSWYQQALGQGPQFIFQYYEEEERQRGNFPDRFSGHQFPNYSSELNVNALLLGDSALYLCASSPPPGQDYEQYFGPGTRLTVT.

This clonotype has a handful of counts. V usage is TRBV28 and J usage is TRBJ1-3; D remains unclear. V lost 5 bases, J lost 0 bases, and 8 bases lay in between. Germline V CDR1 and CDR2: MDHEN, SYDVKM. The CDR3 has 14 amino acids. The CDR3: CASSGRASGNTIYF. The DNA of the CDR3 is TGTGCCAGCAGTGGCCGGGCCTCTGGAAACACCATATATTTT.

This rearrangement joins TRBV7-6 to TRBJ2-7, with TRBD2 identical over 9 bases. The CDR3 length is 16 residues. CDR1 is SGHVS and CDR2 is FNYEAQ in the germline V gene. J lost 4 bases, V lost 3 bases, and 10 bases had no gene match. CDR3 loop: CASSLSIAGASYEQYF. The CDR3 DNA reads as TGTGCCAGCAGCTTGTCTATAGCGGGAGCCTCGTACGAGCAGTACTTC.

The CDR3 DNA reads as TGTGCCAGCAGTTTAACGTGGGGCACAGATACGCAGTATTTT. Protein sequence: CASSLTWGTDTQYF. The V call is TRBV27, the J call TRBJ2-3; D is unresolved. CDR1 is MNHEY, CDR2 SMNVEV, per germline (reference sequence). V was shortened by 2 bases and J by 1 base, with 7 bases between the two germline ends. This CDR3 comprises 14 residues.

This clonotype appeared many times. CDR3 coding DNA: TGTGCCAGCAGCTTAGATCGGGGTTTCTACAATGAGCAGTTCTTC. Its protein product is CASSLDRGFYNEQFF. The chain uses TRBV7-2 and TRBJ2-1, with D tentatively TRBD2 (5 bases). Germline V CDR1 and CDR2: SGHTA, FQGNSA. V shed 1 base and J shed 3 bases, with 10 bases lying between them. This CDR3 has 15 residues.

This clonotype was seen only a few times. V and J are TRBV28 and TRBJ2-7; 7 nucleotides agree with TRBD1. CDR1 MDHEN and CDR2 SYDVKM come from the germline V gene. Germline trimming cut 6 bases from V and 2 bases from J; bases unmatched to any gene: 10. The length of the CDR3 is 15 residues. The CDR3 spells CASRRLQTGTYEQYF. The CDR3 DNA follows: TGTGCCAGCAGGCGCCTACAGACAGGGACCTACGAGCAGTACTTC.

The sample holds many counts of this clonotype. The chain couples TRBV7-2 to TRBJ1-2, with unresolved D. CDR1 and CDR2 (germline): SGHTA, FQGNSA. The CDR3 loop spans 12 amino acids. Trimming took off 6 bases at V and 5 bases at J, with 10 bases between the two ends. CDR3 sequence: CASSPMGYGYTF. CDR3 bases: TGTGCCAGCAGTCCTATGGGGTATGGCTACACCTTC.

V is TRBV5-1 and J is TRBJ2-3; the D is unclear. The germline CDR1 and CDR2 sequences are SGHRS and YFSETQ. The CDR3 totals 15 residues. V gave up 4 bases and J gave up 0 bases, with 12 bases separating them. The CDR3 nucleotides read TGCGCCAGCAGCCCTTTGGAAGCTAGCACAGATACGCAGTATTTT. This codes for CASSPLEASTDTQYF.

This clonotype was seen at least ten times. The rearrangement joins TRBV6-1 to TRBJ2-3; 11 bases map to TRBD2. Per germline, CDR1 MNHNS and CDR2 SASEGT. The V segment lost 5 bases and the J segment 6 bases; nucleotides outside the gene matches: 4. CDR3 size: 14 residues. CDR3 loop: CASSKLAGEDTQYF. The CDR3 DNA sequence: TGTGCCAGCAGTAAACTAGCGGGAGAGGATACGCAGTATTTT.

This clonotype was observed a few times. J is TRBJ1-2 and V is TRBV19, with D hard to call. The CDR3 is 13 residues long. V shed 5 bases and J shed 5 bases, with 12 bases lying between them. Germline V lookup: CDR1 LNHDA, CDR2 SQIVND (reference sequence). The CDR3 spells CASSSQGPYGYTF. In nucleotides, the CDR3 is TGTGCCAGTAGTTCCCAAGGCCCTTATGGCTACACCTTC.

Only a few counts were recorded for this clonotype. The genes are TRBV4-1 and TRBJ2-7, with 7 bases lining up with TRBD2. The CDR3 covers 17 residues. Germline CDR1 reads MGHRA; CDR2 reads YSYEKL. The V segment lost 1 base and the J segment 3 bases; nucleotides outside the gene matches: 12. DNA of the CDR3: TGCGCCAGCAGCCAAGCTACCTGGGACTACCAAGACTACGAGCAGTACTTC. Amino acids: CASSQATWDYQDYEQYF.

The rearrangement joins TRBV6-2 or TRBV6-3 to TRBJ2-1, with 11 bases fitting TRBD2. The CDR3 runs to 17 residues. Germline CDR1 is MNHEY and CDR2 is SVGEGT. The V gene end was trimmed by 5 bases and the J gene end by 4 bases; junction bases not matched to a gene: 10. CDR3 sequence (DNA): TGTGCCAGCAGTCCCCATATAACTAGCGGGGGTTACAATGAGCAGTTCTTC. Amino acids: CASSPHITSGGYNEQFF.

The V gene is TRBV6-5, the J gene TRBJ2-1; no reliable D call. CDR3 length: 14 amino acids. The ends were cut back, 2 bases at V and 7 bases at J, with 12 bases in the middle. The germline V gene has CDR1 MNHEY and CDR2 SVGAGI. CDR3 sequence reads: CASSYTRAQNEQFF. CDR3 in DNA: TGTGCCAGCAGTTACACCCGGGCCCAGAATGAGCAGTTCTTC.

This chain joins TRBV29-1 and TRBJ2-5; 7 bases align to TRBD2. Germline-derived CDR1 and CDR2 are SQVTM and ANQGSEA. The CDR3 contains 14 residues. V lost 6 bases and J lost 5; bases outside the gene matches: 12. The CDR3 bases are TGCAGCGTGGGAGGGGCACGCGGGGCGGAGACCCAGTACTTC. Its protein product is CSVGGARGAETQYF.

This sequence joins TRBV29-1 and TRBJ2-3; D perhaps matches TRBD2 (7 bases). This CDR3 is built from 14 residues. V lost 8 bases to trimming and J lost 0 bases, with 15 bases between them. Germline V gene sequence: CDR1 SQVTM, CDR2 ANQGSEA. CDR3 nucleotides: TGCAGCACGACGAGGGGGGGTAGCACAGATACGCAGTATTTT. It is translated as CSTTRGGSTDTQYF.

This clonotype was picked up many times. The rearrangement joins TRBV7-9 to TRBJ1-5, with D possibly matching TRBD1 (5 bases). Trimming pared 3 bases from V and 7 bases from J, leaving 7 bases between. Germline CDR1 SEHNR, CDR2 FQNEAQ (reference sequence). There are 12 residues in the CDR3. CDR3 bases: TGTGCCAGCAGCTTCCGGGGGCAGCCCCAGCATTTT. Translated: CASSFRGQPQHF.

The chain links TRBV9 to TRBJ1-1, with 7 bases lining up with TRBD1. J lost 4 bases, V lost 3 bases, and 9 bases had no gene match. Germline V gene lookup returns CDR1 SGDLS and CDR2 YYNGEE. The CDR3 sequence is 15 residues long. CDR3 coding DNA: TGTGCCAGCAGCGCGACAGGGCTTTGGAGCACTGAAGCTTTCTTT. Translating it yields CASSATGLWSTEAFF.

The DNA of the CDR3 is TGTGCCAGCAGTATATCCAGGGCAGGTGTAGGTGGCTACACCTTC. Protein: CASSISRAGVGGYTF. The chain recombines TRBV28 with TRBJ1-2; D may be TRBD1 (5 bases). The ends were cut back, 5 bases at V and 7 bases at J, with 20 bases in the middle. The length of the CDR3 is 15 residues. Looked up from germline, CDR1 is MDHEN and CDR2 is SYDVKM.

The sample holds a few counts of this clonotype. CDR3 loop: CAISNPGQEPYEQYF. The CDR3 DNA sequence: TGTGCCATCAGCAATCCGGGACAGGAACCCTACGAGCAGTACTTC. The V gene is TRBV10-3, the J gene TRBJ2-7, with 8 positions matching TRBD1. This CDR3 comprises 15 residues. From germline, CDR1 is ENHRY and CDR2 SYGVKD. Losses at the gene ends were 6 bases for V and 2 bases for J; bases not matched to a gene: 9.

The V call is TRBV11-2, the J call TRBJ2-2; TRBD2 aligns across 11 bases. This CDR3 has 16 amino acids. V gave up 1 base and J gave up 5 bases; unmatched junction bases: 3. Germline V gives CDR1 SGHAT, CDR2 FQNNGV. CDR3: CASSLVLAGVTGELFF. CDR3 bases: TGTGCCAGCAGCTTAGTACTAGCGGGAGTAACCGGGGAGCTGTTTTTT.

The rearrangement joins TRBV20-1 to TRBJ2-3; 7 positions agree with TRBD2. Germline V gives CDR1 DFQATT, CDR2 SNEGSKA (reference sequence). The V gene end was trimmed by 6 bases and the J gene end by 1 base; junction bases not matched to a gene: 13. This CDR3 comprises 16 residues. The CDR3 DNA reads TGCAGTGCGAGCATCCCGACTAGCCTAGGCACAGATACGCAGTATTTT. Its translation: CSASIPTSLGTDTQYF.